This is a list of T cell receptor beta chains from one sample in a study of graft-versus-host responses after intestinal transplantation. The antigens these receptors bind are not known. TCRdb keeps only in-frame clones here, not all; method: immunoSEQ multiplex PCR. Among approximately 75,000 clones listed, approximately 94% were seen once. Sequenced material: unstimulated CD8+ T cells sorted from spleen or lymph node cells, taken before intestinal transplant. The source of these receptors is a human donor who received an intestinal transplant. CDR3s include the opening cysteine and the closing phenylalanine or tryptophan. The D gene is left open where the match is weak. Size is omitted from some rows. Given values are once, few, many or a class for expanded clones.

TRBJ2-1,TRBV28,NA,NA,TGTGCCAGCAGTTTATTTGTGGGTTCCTACAATGAGCAGTTCTTC,CASSLFVGSYNEQFF
TRBJ2-7,TRBV27,NA,NA,TGTGCCAGCAGTTTGTGGTATGGGGGAGCCGGGACCTACGAGCAGTACTTC,CASSLWYGGAGTYEQYF
TRBJ1-2,TRBV7-9,TRBD1,NA,TGTGCCAGCAGCCCCTTGACAGGGCAGAACTATGGCTACACCTTC,CASSPLTGQNYGYTF
TRBJ2-7,TRBV9,NA,NA,TGTGCCAGCAGCGTAGGGGTAGGGGGAGTTAGTAACGAGCAGTACTTC,CASSVGVGGVSNEQYF
TRBJ2-1,TRBV4-1,TRBD2,NA,TGCGCCAGCAGCCAAGGGAGCGGGAGCTCCTACAATGAGCAGTTCTTC,CASSQGSGSSYNEQFF
TRBJ2-3,TRBV27,TRBD2,once,TGTGCCAGCAGTTGGGGGGGGGATACGCAGTATTTT,CASSWGGDTQYF
TRBJ1-2,TRBV27,NA,NA,TGTGCCAGCAGTTTAGCGGTTAACTATGGCTACACCTTC,CASSLAVNYGYTF
TRBJ2-7,TRBV6-5,TRBD1,NA,TGTGCCAGCAGTTACTCCCCCCACAGGGGGCGTCACGAGCAGTACTTC,CASSYSPHRGRHEQYF
TRBJ2-1,TRBV27,TRBD2,NA,TGTGCCACCACCCCGGGACTAGCTCACAATGAGCAGTTCTTC,CATTPGLAHNEQFF
TRBJ2-7,TRBV27,TRBD1,NA,TGTGCCAGCAGCCTCACCCGGGGACAGGCCTACTACGAGCAGTACTTC,CASSLTRGQAYYEQYF
TRBJ2-1,TRBV5-5,TRBD2,NA,TGTGCCAGCAGCTTGACTAGCGATGAGCAGTTCTTC,CASSLTSDEQFF
TRBJ1-4,TRBV30,TRBD1,once,TGTGCCTGGACCGGGACAGTCAATGAAAAACTGTTTTTT,CAWTGTVNEKLFF
TRBJ1-2,TRBV29-1,NA,NA,TGCAGCGTTGAAAGGCGGCAGAATGACTATGGCTACACCTTC,CSVERRQNDYGYTF
TRBJ1-4,TRBV18,NA,NA,TGTGCCAGCTCGCCCTCTTCCGTGGCAACTAATGAAAAACTGTTTTTT,CASSPSSVATNEKLFF
TRBJ2-2,TRBV6-1,NA,NA,TGTGCCAGCAGTGATCATAGCTATCGACAGTCCGACACCGGGGAGCTGTTTTTT,CASSDHSYRQSDTGELFF
TRBJ2-7,TRBV27,TRBD1,NA,TGTGCCAGCAGTTTATGGCGACAGGGACCCTCTTACGAGCAGTACTTC,CASSLWRQGPSYEQYF
TRBJ2-7,TRBV2,TRBD2,NA,TGTGCCAGCAGTGGCCCGGGGGGAACCACCTACGAGCAGTACTTC,CASSGPGGTTYEQYF
TRBJ2-7,TRBV9,TRBD2,NA,TGTGCCAGCAGTACGGGAGGTAACTACGAGCAGTACTTC,CASSTGGNYEQYF
TRBJ2-5,TRBV7-9,TRBD2,NA,TGTGCCAGCAGCTCCTACAGGGCTAGCGGGAGGGAAGAGACCCAGTACTTC,CASSSYRASGREETQYF
TRBJ2-7,TRBV15,NA,NA,TGTGCCACCAGCACGGACAGAGTGGGAATCTACGAGCAGTACTTC,CATSTDRVGIYEQYF
TRBJ1-1,TRBV18,TRBD1,NA,TGTGCCAGCTCACCTACAGGGGGCGCTTCGGGCACTGAAGCTTTCTTT,CASSPTGGASGTEAFF
TRBJ1-5,TRBV27,NA,NA,TGTGCCAGCAGCGGTAGCAATCAGCCCCAGCATTTT,CASSGSNQPQHF
TRBJ1-1,TRBV19,TRBD1,NA,TGTGCCAGTAGTACCCGACAGGGAGACTTAAACACTGAAGTTTTCTTT,CASSTRQGDLNTEVFF
TRBJ2-5,TRBV5-4,TRBD1,NA,TGTGCCAGCAGCCTGGACCGAGACAGGGAAGAGACCCAGTACTTC,CASSLDRDREETQYF
TRBJ2-7,TRBV29-1,NA,few,TGCAGCGTTGAAGGCACCTCCTACGAGCAGTACTTC,CSVEGTSYEQYF
TRBJ2-3,TRBV13,NA,NA,TGTGCCAGCAGCTTGTTGAGCACAGATACGCAGTATTTT,CASSLLSTDTQYF
TRBJ1-5,TRBV19,NA,NA,TGTGCCAGTAGACAACACCTGGGCGATAGCAATCAGCCCCAGCATTTT,CASRQHLGDSNQPQHF
TRBJ2-7,TRBV4-2,NA,NA,TGTGCCAGCAGCCAAGATAGGAGCGGGTCCTACGAGCAGTACTTC,CASSQDRSGSYEQYF
TRBJ2-3,TRBV27,TRBD1,NA,TGTGCCAGCACCTCTCCGGGACAGGGAACGGATACGCAGTATTTT,CASTSPGQGTDTQYF
TRBJ2-1,TRBV19,NA,NA,TGTGCCAGTAGTATGGTCTCCTACAATGAGCAGTTCTTC,CASSMVSYNEQFF
TRBJ2-7,TRBV27,NA,NA,TGTGCCAGCAGAGTAGCGGAATCCTACGAGCAGTACTTC,CASRVAESYEQYF
TRBJ2-1,TRBV11-2,TRBD1,NA,TGTGCCAGCAGCTTAGTTTGGGTGGGACAGGGGGCAGACAATGAGCAGTTCTTC,CASSLVWVGQGADNEQFF
TRBJ2-3,TRBV9,NA,NA,TGTGCCAGCAGCGTAGGGACTACCCCCACAGATACGCAGTATTTT,CASSVGTTPTDTQYF
TRBJ2-3,TRBV9,NA,NA,TGTGCCAGCAGCGTACCCAACCACCCTTTCGCGGGGCCAATAGATACGCAGTATTTT,CASSVPNHPFAGPIDTQYF
TRBJ1-1,TRBV19,NA,NA,TGTGCCAGTAGTATTCGGAATATAAACAGGGAAAACACTGAAGCTTTCTTT,CASSIRNINRENTEAFF
TRBJ2-5,TRBV4-1,TRBD1,NA,TGCGCCAGCAGCCACTTAGGACAGGGCGAAGAGACCCAGTACTTC,CASSHLGQGEETQYF
TRBJ1-2,TRBV2,NA,NA,TGTGCCAGCGTCCAGGCGGAGGGCTACACCTTC,CASVQAEGYTF
TRBJ2-7,TRBV4-2,TRBD2,NA,TGTGCCAGCAGCCAAGTTGGGATACTAGCGGATGGCTCCTACGAGCAGTACTTC,CASSQVGILADGSYEQYF
TRBJ2-3,TRBV10-3,TRBD2,NA,TGTGCCATCAGTGAGGGACTAGCGGGAGGGGCCCACAGCACAGATACGCAGTATTTT,CAISEGLAGGAHSTDTQYF
TRBJ2-1,TRBV21-1,NA,NA,TGTGCCAGCAGCTCTACGGCGGGGGGCCCTATCTCCTACAATGAGCAGTTCTTC,CASSSTAGGPISYNEQFF
TRBJ2-7,TRBV6-1,NA,NA,TGTGCCAGCAGTGAATGGGTCAGGGGCTACGAGCAGTACTTC,CASSEWVRGYEQYF
TRBJ2-7,TRBV4-2,NA,NA,TGTGCCAGCAGCGAGGACTCCCCGTACGAGCAGTACTTC,CASSEDSPYEQYF
TRBJ1-1,TRBV7-6,TRBD1,NA,TGTGCCAGCAGCCCGGAAACAGGGGACACTGAAGCTTTCTTT,CASSPETGDTEAFF